This T cell receptor beta chain was sequenced during a study of spatial heterogeneity in lung cancer. Indicated time point: sample taken at primary tumor resection. The roughly 79 donors had untreated early-stage non-small cell lung cancer. Researchers sequenced whole RNA taken from tumor, nontumor lung or frozen PBMC without sorting. Deletions cut 4 bases from V and 8 bases from J, with 5 bases between. Per germline, CDR1 SNHLY and CDR2 FYNNEI. The CDR3 runs to 10 residues. By share of the sample, this clonotype is medium-sized. Its antigen remains unidentified. The library was prepared for alpha chains; this beta chain is a stray read, so its frequency means little. The study tagged each TCR cDNA molecule with a unique molecular identifier. MiXCR, applied by TCRdb to the 5' RACE reads, yields one record per CDR3 protein. The data contain about 13,000 distinct CDR3 sequences, just over 5% of them singletons.

Study findings and constraints: Expanded TCR counts, ubiquitous and regional, correlated respectively with ubiquitous and regional nonsynonymous mutation counts. Tumor mutation count correlated with how many alpha and beta TCRs expanded intratumorally.

This material consisted of lung tumor tissue, taken at surgery. V usage is TRBV2 and J usage is TRBJ2-5; D is uncertain. The receptor was derived from a male donor with early-stage non-small cell lung cancer. CDR3 region: CASSVTTQYF. The CDR3 DNA sequence: TGTGCCAGCAGTGTGACTACCCAGTACTTC.